The 28 T cell receptor beta chains below come from one sample, sequenced in a study of identical twins (dated by TCRdb to 2016 to 2017). Receptor libraries were prepared by 5' RACE. TCRdb shows the sequencer as Illumina HiSeq 2000. TCRdb ran its own pipeline on the public reads, namely fastp trimming at Q25 and MiXCR clone calling, and kept in-frame beta chains. Every entry covers one CDR3 protein and lists the most common genes and DNA from its rows. The sample has roughly 710,000 distinct CDR3 sequences on record, approximately 6% of them singletons. In total, the top ten clones hold 1.5% to 2% of the sample. The sample comprised naive T cells sorted from blood. Reading the label with the study, this specimen's cell subset or site is: cells isolated with a human naive T-cell isolation kit. The receptor source for this set is a man between 18 and 35 years old in good health.

This clonotype has only a few counts. The rearrangement links TRBV7-9 to TRBJ1-4; TRBD1 agrees at 10 bases. This CDR3 has 15 amino acids. CDR1 is SEHNR and CDR2 is FQNEAQ in the germline V gene (reference sequence). The junction had 5 bases not matched to a gene; V was cut back by 5 bases and J by 5 bases. This chain's CDR3 is CASSARTGGNEKLFF. DNA of the CDR3: TGTGCCAGCAGCGCCAGGACAGGGGGGAATGAAAAACTGTTTTTT.

The rearrangement joins TRBV20-1 to TRBJ2-2, with D unresolved. V lost 6 bases and J lost 3, with 11 bases in between. CDR1 is DFQATT and CDR2 is SNEGSKA in the germline V gene (reference sequence). CDR3 size: 13 residues. The CDR3, as DNA: TGCAGTGCCCCGTGGCCACACACCGGGGAGCTGTTTTTT. Residues: CSAPWPHTGELFF.

This clonotype was detected many times. The gene calls are TRBV7-9 and TRBJ2-4, with D uncertain. Germline CDR1 is SEHNR and CDR2 is FQNEAQ (reference sequence). This CDR3 comprises 13 residues. V was cut by 2 bases and J by 5 bases, with 7 bases left in between. The CDR3 DNA is TGTGCCAGCAGCTTACGGCAAGAAAACATTCAGTACTTC. Protein product: CASSLRQENIQYF.

This chain uses TRBV6-2 or TRBV6-3 with TRBJ1-5, with 11 positions matching TRBD1. V trimming: 6 bases; J trimming: 0 bases; junction bases outside the gene matches: 10. Germline V gene lookup returns CDR1 MNHEY and CDR2 SVGEGT. The CDR3 contains 18 residues. CDR3 coding DNA: TGTGCCAGCAGCCCCGGACAGGGGGCCCAGTATAGCAATCAGCCCCAGCATTTT. Residues: CASSPGQGAQYSNQPQHF.

This clonotype was counted at least ten times. The chain joins TRBV6-1 to TRBJ1-1; a possible D gene is TRBD1 (5 bases). This CDR3 has 14 residues. V shed 1 base and J shed 6 bases, with 12 bases lying between them. In germline, CDR1 is MNHNS, CDR2 SASEGT. CDR3 sequence reads: CASSEEAGSAEAFF. The CDR3 DNA sequence: TGTGCCAGCAGTGAAGAGGCAGGGAGCGCTGAAGCTTTCTTT.

This clonotype appeared many times. V gene TRBV18 combines with J gene TRBJ2-3; TRBD2 matches at 13 bases. The CDR3 contains 16 residues. Germline V CDR1 and CDR2: KGHSH, LQKENI. Unmatched junction bases numbered 6, after V lost 5 bases and J lost 4 bases. The DNA for the CDR3 is TGTGCCAGCTCATCCGGACTAGCGGGAGACGCAGATACGCAGTATTTT. It translates to CASSSGLAGDADTQYF.

This clonotype has ten or more counts. V is TRBV20-1 and J is TRBJ2-1; D gene unclear. Trimming stripped 1 base from V and 1 base from J, with 8 bases between. There are 14 residues in the CDR3. The V gene's germline CDR1 is DFQATT and CDR2 SNEGSKA (reference sequence). CDR3 coding DNA: TGCAGTGCTAGAGGACTTGTATCCTACAATGAGCAGTTCTTC. Protein product: CSARGLVSYNEQFF.

This clonotype was observed many times. The CDR3 here is CASSLRANTGELFF. In DNA, the CDR3 is TGTGCCAGCAGTTTAAGGGCAAACACCGGGGAGCTGTTTTTT. The chain is built from TRBV12-3 or TRBV12-4 and TRBJ2-2; D is unresolved. The CDR3 covers 14 residues. Trimming took off 2 bases at V and 2 bases at J, with 6 bases between the two ends.

This clonotype occurred many times. The chain employs TRBV12-3 or TRBV12-4 and TRBJ1-1; D perhaps matches TRBD1 (5 bases). V was clipped by 1 base and J by 6 bases, with 9 bases between them. This CDR3 spans 13 amino acids. CDR3 in amino acids: CASSLGRAAEAFF. As DNA, the CDR3 is TGTGCCAGCAGTTTAGGCAGGGCCGCTGAAGCTTTCTTT.

This clonotype was recorded a few times. The J gene is TRBJ2-3, the V gene TRBV20-1, with D unresolved. Germline V gene sequence: CDR1 DFQATT, CDR2 SNEGSKA (reference sequence). The germline V and J ends were trimmed by 1 base and 4 bases, with 9 bases remaining between them. The CDR3 has 13 amino acids. CDR3 DNA sequence: TGCAGTGCTAGAGGTCCAAGGCCAGATACGCAGTATTTT. Protein sequence: CSARGPRPDTQYF.

The rearrangement uses TRBV3-1 and TRBJ2-1; 7 nucleotides align to TRBD2. V shed 8 bases and J 9 bases; nucleotides not matched to a gene: 7. The CDR3 is 12 amino acids. Germline V CDR1 and CDR2: LGHDT, YNNKEL (reference sequence). Here the CDR3 DNA reads TGTGCCAGCTCCGGGGGGTTGGGTGAGCAGTTCTTC. It translates to CASSGGLGEQFF.

Worth noting for this clonotype: With a much larger clone just one base away, this may be a read error. The gene calls are TRBV28 and TRBJ2-7, with 8 positions matching TRBD1. Per the germline V gene, CDR1 is MDHEN and CDR2 is SYDVKM. V lost 6 bases to trimming and J lost 5 bases; unmatched junction nucleotides: 6. The CDR3 extends over 13 amino acids. The CDR3 spells CASRYQGADEQYF. CDR3 sequence (DNA): TGTGCCAGCAGGTATCAGGGGGCGGACGAGCAGTACTTC.

In its sample, this clonotype was seen many times. This chain connects TRBV10-3 to TRBJ1-2; the match to TRBD1 covers 12 bases. With 6 bases clipped from V and 3 bases from J, the junction kept 8 bases outside the gene matches. From germline, CDR1 is ENHRY and CDR2 SYGVKD. This CDR3 region has 16 residues. In DNA form, the CDR3 reads TGTGCCATCAGGGATTCGGGACAGGGGGCGGACTATGGCTACACCTTC. Protein sequence: CAIRDSGQGADYGYTF.

The table lists this clonotype with many counts. This rearrangement joins TRBV29-1 to TRBJ2-4, with D perhaps matching TRBD1 (6 bases). Germline-derived CDR1 and CDR2 are SQVTM and ANQGSEA. V lost 5 bases and J 5 bases, leaving 7 bases between the germline ends. The CDR3 covers 11 residues. CDR3 DNA: TGCAGCGTTCGGACAGAAAACATTCAGTACTTC. Protein product: CSVRTENIQYF.

This sequence joins TRBV7-8 and TRBJ2-1; 9 bases fit TRBD2. V was pared by 0 bases and J by 4 bases, with 7 bases of the junction left unmatched. The CDR3 spans 17 residues. Germline values: CDR1 SGHVS, CDR2 FQNEAQ. The DNA for the CDR3 is TGTGCCAGCAGCTTAGCGCACGGAACTAGCGGGTACAATGAGCAGTTCTTC. Translation gives CASSLAHGTSGYNEQFF.

J is TRBJ2-3 and V is TRBV4-1; D perhaps matches TRBD1 (7 bases). Germline values: CDR1 MGHRA, CDR2 YSYEKL. V was trimmed by 5 bases and J by 4 bases, leaving 10 bases between them. This CDR3 has 13 residues. Here the CDR3 DNA reads TGCGCCAGCAGCGCCAGGGGGGCAGATACGCAGTATTTT. It translates to CASSARGADTQYF.

This clonotype was observed at least ten times. The J gene is TRBJ2-1, the V gene TRBV24-1, with D unresolved. Germline lookup yields CDR1 KGHDR and CDR2 SFDVKD. The CDR3 loop spans 12 amino acids. V lost 5 bases and J lost 7, with 8 bases in between. CDR3 bases: TGTGCCACCAGTGTGTTTGGGAATGAGCAGTTCTTC. Protein sequence: CATSVFGNEQFF.

The chain recombines TRBV29-1 with TRBJ2-7, with a tentative D call TRBD1 (6 bases). CDR3 length: 15 amino acids. Trimming took off 1 base at V and 4 bases at J, with 17 bases between the two ends. The V gene's germline CDR1 is SQVTM and CDR2 ANQGSEA. DNA of the CDR3: TGCAGCGTTGAAGTGGCGGCAGGGGCGGAATACGAGCAGTACTTC. Translated, it gives CSVEVAAGAEYEQYF.

This clonotype was recorded at least ten times. The V call is TRBV5-4, the J call TRBJ1-1; 10 nucleotides match TRBD1. Germline-derived CDR1 and CDR2 are SGHNT and YYREEE (reference sequence). Unmatched junction bases numbered 6, after V lost 3 bases and J lost 4 bases. The CDR3 covers 15 residues. CDR3 in DNA: TGTGCCAGCAGCTACTGGACAGGGGGTCGCACTGAAGCTTTCTTT. Translation: CASSYWTGGRTEAFF.

This clonotype was counted many times. The CDR3 DNA sequence: TGTGCCAGCAGCCAAGAAATTCTAGGACAGGTTTTGGACGAGCAGTACTTC. Protein sequence: CASSQEILGQVLDEQYF. This rearrangement joins TRBV4-2 to TRBJ2-7, with 7 bases matching TRBD1. V trimming: 0 bases; J trimming: 5 bases; junction bases outside the gene matches: 13. CDR1 is LGHNA, CDR2 YNFKEQ, per germline. This CDR3 is built from 17 residues.

This clonotype was counted between two and nine times. The chain has TRBV27 and TRBJ2-1; TRBD2 aligns across 10 bases. The CDR3 consists of 16 residues. Trimming at V came to 3 bases and at J to 5 bases, leaving 7 bases not matched to a gene. Germline V gene lookup returns CDR1 MNHEY and CDR2 SMNVEV (reference sequence). CDR3 residues: CASSFQREGYNNEQFF. The CDR3 bases are TGTGCCAGCAGTTTCCAGCGGGAGGGGTATAACAATGAGCAGTTCTTC.

V and J are TRBV18 and TRBJ2-1, with D possibly matching TRBD1 (6 bases). This CDR3 has 16 residues. Germline lookup yields CDR1 KGHSH and CDR2 LQKENI. The V end was cut by 1 base, the J end by 2 bases, with 12 bases between. The CDR3 DNA reads TGTGCCAGCTCACCACTTCCTGGGGGCGCCTACAATGAGCAGTTCTTC. This encodes CASSPLPGGAYNEQFF. The full variable domain, rest sourced from reference TRBV18 and TRBJ2-1, is NAGVMQNPRHLVRRRGQEARLRCSPMKGHSHVYWYRQLPEEGLKFMVYLQKENIIDESGMPKERFSAEFPKEGPSILRIQQVVRGDSAAYFCASSPLPGGAYNEQFFGPGTRLTVL.

Concerning this clonotype itself: A much larger clone lies one base from this, so it may be a read error. The chain joins TRBV27 to TRBJ1-2; 7 bases line up with TRBD1. Germline CDR1 is MNHEY and CDR2 is SMNVEV (reference sequence). The CDR3 has 15 residues. The DNA of the CDR3 is TGTGCCAACAGTCCAACGCCGGGACAGAACTATGGCTACACCTTC. This gives the protein CANSPTPGQNYGYTF.

This clonotype was counted ten times or more. This chain joins TRBV6-2 or TRBV6-3 and TRBJ2-3, with 8 bases identical to TRBD2. The CDR3 consists of 15 residues. J gave up 7 bases and V 0 bases, and 6 bases lay outside the gene matches. Per the germline V gene, CDR1 is MNHEY and CDR2 is SVGEGT. CDR3 coding DNA: TGTGCCAGCAGTTACTCGACGGGGGGGCGGTATACGCAGTATTTT. Translation: CASSYSTGGRYTQYF.

This clonotype was recorded at least ten times. This chain uses TRBV5-1 with TRBJ2-3; the match to TRBD1 covers 9 bases. This CDR3 is 12 amino acids long. With V trimmed by 4 bases and J by 9 bases, 3 bases remained unmatched. Germline V gene lookup returns CDR1 SGHRS and CDR2 YFSETQ. The CDR3 reads CASSTGQGTQYF. CDR3 in DNA: TGCGCCAGCAGCACCGGACAGGGGACGCAGTATTTT.

J is TRBJ2-2 and V is TRBV7-8; tentative D call: TRBD2 (6 bases). CDR1 is SGHVS and CDR2 is FQNEAQ in the germline V gene. This CDR3 region has 18 residues. Trimming took 2 bases from V and 4 from J, leaving 20 bases between them. The CDR3 sequence: CASSLIGLRDLVTGELFF. The CDR3, as DNA: TGTGCCAGCAGCTTAATTGGACTCCGGGACTTGGTCACCGGGGAGCTGTTTTTT.

This clonotype was seen a few times. V is TRBV6-5 and J is TRBJ2-1; 9 nucleotides align to TRBD2. The CDR3 contains 19 residues. The V segment lost 3 bases and the J segment 3 bases; nucleotides outside the gene matches: 15. Germline CDR1 reads MNHEY; CDR2 reads SVGAGI. CDR3 nucleotides: TGTGCCAGCAGTTATCGTGGGGCGCTAGCGGGACTCCTCTACAATGAGCAGTTCTTC. It yields the protein CASSYRGALAGLLYNEQFF.

This clonotype was seen more than once but under ten times. The gene calls are TRBV7-3 and TRBJ2-1; 9 bases map to TRBD2. CDR1 is SGHTA, CDR2 FQGTGA, per germline. The J segment lost 5 bases and the V segment lost 4 bases, leaving 9 bases of the junction unmatched. The CDR3 runs to 16 residues. The CDR3 DNA sequence: TGTGCCAGCAGCTCGGGAGCGGGAGGACATAACAATGAGCAGTTCTTC. This encodes CASSSGAGGHNNEQFF.